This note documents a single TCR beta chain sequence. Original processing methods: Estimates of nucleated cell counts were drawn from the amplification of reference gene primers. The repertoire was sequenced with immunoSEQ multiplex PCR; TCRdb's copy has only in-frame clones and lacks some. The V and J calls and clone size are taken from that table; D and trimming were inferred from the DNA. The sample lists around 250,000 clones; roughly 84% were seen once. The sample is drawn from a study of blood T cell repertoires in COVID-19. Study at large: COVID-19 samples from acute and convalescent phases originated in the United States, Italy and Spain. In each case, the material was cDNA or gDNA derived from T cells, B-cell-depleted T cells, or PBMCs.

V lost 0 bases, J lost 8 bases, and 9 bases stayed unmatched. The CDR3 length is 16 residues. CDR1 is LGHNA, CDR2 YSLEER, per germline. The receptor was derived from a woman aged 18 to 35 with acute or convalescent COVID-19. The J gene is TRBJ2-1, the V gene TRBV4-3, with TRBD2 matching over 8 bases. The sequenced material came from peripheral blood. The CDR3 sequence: CASSQDVAGIGDEQFF. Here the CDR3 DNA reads TGCGCCAGCAGCCAAGATGTAGCGGGGATAGGCGATGAGCAGTTCTTC.